A selection of T cell receptor beta chains follows, all from one sample in a study of blood T cell repertoires in COVID-19. Some clones are missing from TCRdb's copy, which holds only in-frame ones; the method was immunoSEQ multiplex PCR. The sample carries some 350,000 clones, about 87% recorded once. Sequencing input: peripheral blood. Receptor source: a woman in her fifties or sixties with COVID-19, enrolled during active disease. CDR3s include the opening cysteine and the closing phenylalanine or tryptophan. D genes are given only for firm matches. Not every row has a clone size; where given, it reads once, few, many or a size class.

TRBJ2-3,TRBD2,once,TRBV24-1,TGTGCCACCAGTGACCCTAGCGGGAGGGCCCCGGGAGATACGCAGTATTTT,CATSDPSGRAPGDTQYF
TRBJ1-1,-,-,TRBV7-9,TGTGCCAGCAGCTTAGTCGGGTTGAACACTGAAGCTTTCTTT,CASSLVGLNTEAFF
TRBJ2-5,TRBD2,-,TRBV9,TGTGCCAGCAGTCAAAACATGGCGGGAGGGTCAGAGACCCAGTACTTC,CASSQNMAGGSETQYF
TRBJ1-1,-,-,TRBV9,TGTGCCAGCAGCCCCCGGGTAGGGGAGGTTCAGGCTTTCTTT,CASSPRVGEVQAFF
TRBJ2-1,TRBD2,-,TRBV11-3,TGTGCCAGCAGCTTAGGCCGGGAGGCCTCCTGGGAGGAGCAGTTCTTC,CASSLGREASWEEQFF
TRBJ1-5,-,-,TRBV5-8,TGTGCCAGCAGCTTGGGCTGGAGGGGTGGGCAGCCCCAGCATTTT,CASSLGWRGGQPQHF
TRBJ1-5,-,-,TRBV5-1,TGCGCCAGCAGCTTGGATGGCAGGGGCAATCAGCCCCAGCATTTT,CASSLDGRGNQPQHF
TRBJ2-7,TRBD2,-,TRBV4-2,TGTGCCAGCAGCCAATGGGGGGGTAGCGGGAGTTCCTACGAGCAGTACTTC,CASSQWGGSGSSYEQYF
TRBJ1-1,-,-,TRBV30,TGTGCCTGGAGTCCTTGGCCGCTCTACACTGAAGCTTTCTTT,CAWSPWPLYTEAFF
TRBJ2-7,TRBD2,-,TRBV18,TGTGCCAGCTCACCAGCGGGAGGGTACGAGCAGTACTTC,CASSPAGGYEQYF
TRBJ2-7,TRBD2,-,TRBV19,TGTGCCAGTAGTATTAGGGGGACTAGCGGATACTACGAGCAGTACTTC,CASSIRGTSGYYEQYF
TRBJ2-7,TRBD2,-,TRBV15,TGTGCCACCAGCAGAGACCAACCTAGCGGGAGGGCGGGCGAGCAGTACTTC,CATSRDQPSGRAGEQYF
TRBJ2-7,-,-,TRBV5-4,TGTGCCAGCAGCTGGGTGGGAGTATACGAGCAGTACTTC,CASSWVGVYEQYF
TRBJ2-1,TRBD2,-,TRBV6-2/TRBV6-3,TGTGCCAGCAGTCGACGGACTAGCGGGATTAGGGATGAGCAGTTCTTC,CASSRRTSGIRDEQFF
TRBJ2-7,TRBD1,once,TRBV23-1,TGCGCCAGCAGTACACCGGGACAGTGCACCTACGAGCAGTACTTC,CASSTPGQCTYEQYF
TRBJ2-1,-,-,TRBV5-4,TGTGCCAGCAGCTTTGTGGGGGGACCGAATGAGCAGTTCTTC,CASSFVGGPNEQFF
TRBJ2-1,-,-,TRBV29-1,TGCAGCGTTGAAGGCAGTCACAATGAGCAGTTCTTC,CSVEGSHNEQFF
TRBJ1-5,-,-,TRBV7-9,TGTGCCAGCAGCTTAGGTGCAGGGGATAGCAATCAGCCCCAGCATTTT,CASSLGAGDSNQPQHF
TRBJ1-4,TRBD1,-,TRBV7-2,TGTGCCAGCGGCAGACAGGGGTATGAAAAACTGTTTTTT,CASGRQGYEKLFF
TRBJ2-1,-,-,TRBV5-1,TGCGCCAGCAGCTCCGATCGGATGGACTACGACAATGAGCAGTTCTTC,CASSSDRMDYDNEQFF
TRBJ2-1,TRBD1,-,TRBV27,TGTGCCAGCAGTGAAGGCCAGGGGGTCTCCTACAATGAGCAGTTCTTC,CASSEGQGVSYNEQFF
TRBJ2-6,-,-,TRBV10-1,TGCGCCAGCAGTACAACTGGGGCCAACGTCCTGACTTTC,CASSTTGANVLTF
TRBJ2-7,-,many,TRBV6-5,TGTGCCAGCAGCCTATACGGGTATCGCGAGGGCGAGCAGTACTTC,CASSLYGYREGEQYF
TRBJ2-3,TRBD1,-,TRBV30,TGTGCCTGGAGTAACCGGGGCAGGGGGCTACATACGCAGTATTTT,CAWSNRGRGLHTQYF
TRBJ2-2,-,-,TRBV7-3,TGTGCCAGCAGCCCTATAGACAGGTCCGGGGAGCTGTTTTTT,CASSPIDRSGELFF
TRBJ2-7,TRBD2,-,TRBV6-2/TRBV6-3,TGTGCCAGCAGCTTAGCGGGAGCCTACGAGCAGTACTTC,CASSLAGAYEQYF
TRBJ2-7,TRBD1,-,TRBV7-2,TGTGCCAGCAGCTCCGGGACAGGGGACCCCTACGAGCAGTACTTC,CASSSGTGDPYEQYF
TRBJ2-1,-,-,TRBV6-4,TGTGCCAGCAGTCAGGGGCTTATCTGGGACAATGAGCAGTTCTTC,CASSQGLIWDNEQFF
TRBJ2-2,TRBD2,-,TRBV5-1,TGCGCCAGCAGTGGACTAGCGGGAGGAACCGGGGAGCTGTTTTTT,CASSGLAGGTGELFF
TRBJ1-6,-,-,TRBV25-1,TGTGCCAGCAACGATGGACACACTTCTCCCTATAATTCACCCCTCCACTTT,CASNDGHTSPYNSPLHF
TRBJ1-2,-,few,TRBV5-5,TGTGCCAGCAGCTTGGACAGATATGGCTACACCTTC,CASSLDRYGYTF
TRBJ2-7,TRBD2,few,TRBV7-9,TGTGCCAGCAGCCCCAGGGGCAGCGGGGGAAGTTTCCAGTACTTC,CASSPRGSGGSFQYF
TRBJ2-7,-,-,TRBV12-5,TGTGCTAGTGGTTTGGATTCGTCGCTGGTAGCGCTTTTGGACGAGCAGTACTTC,CASGLDSSLVALLDEQYF
TRBJ1-1,-,once,TRBV24-1,TGTGCCACCAGTTCCGACAGGCCGAACACTGAAGCTTTCTTT,CATSSDRPNTEAFF
TRBJ2-3,-,-,TRBV4-1,TGCGCCAGCAGCCCCTCCCATGGCGGGACTAGCACAGATACGCAGTATTTT,CASSPSHGGTSTDTQYF
TRBJ1-3,TRBD1,-,TRBV4-1,TGCGCCAGCAGCCAGCGGACAGGGGGAAATGGAAACACCATATATTTT,CASSQRTGGNGNTIYF
TRBJ2-1,TRBD2,-,TRBV5-1,TGCGCCAGCAGCCCGGTGGAGGGGAGGGGAAATGAGCAGTTCTTC,CASSPVEGRGNEQFF
TRBJ2-7,TRBD1,-,TRBV4-2,TGTGCCAGCAGCCGATCGGGACAGACTTACGAGCAGTACTTC,CASSRSGQTYEQYF
TRBJ2-3,TRBD2,few,TRBV14,TGTGCCAGCAGCCAAGTTAGCGGGAGTCAGGATACGCAGTATTTT,CASSQVSGSQDTQYF
TRBJ1-1,-,-,TRBV5-4,TGTGCCACCGGGGACAAGGTCAACACTGAAGCTTTCTTT,CATGDKVNTEAFF
TRBJ2-3,TRBD1,-,TRBV5-1,TGCGCCAGCAGCTTGTGGGGGACAGGAGATACGCAGTATTTT,CASSLWGTGDTQYF
TRBJ1-1,-,-,TRBV6-5,TGTGCCAGCAGTTCCCACCTTCCGGGAAAGGGCACTGAAGCTTTCTTT,CASSSHLPGKGTEAFF
TRBJ2-2,TRBD2,-,TRBV29-1,TGCAGCGTTCAGGGGACTAGCGGGAATACCGGGGAGCTGTTTTTT,CSVQGTSGNTGELFF
TRBJ1-5,-,-,TRBV21-1,TGTGCCAGCAATCTGACAGGGGGCTCCCAGCATTTT,CASNLTGGSQHF